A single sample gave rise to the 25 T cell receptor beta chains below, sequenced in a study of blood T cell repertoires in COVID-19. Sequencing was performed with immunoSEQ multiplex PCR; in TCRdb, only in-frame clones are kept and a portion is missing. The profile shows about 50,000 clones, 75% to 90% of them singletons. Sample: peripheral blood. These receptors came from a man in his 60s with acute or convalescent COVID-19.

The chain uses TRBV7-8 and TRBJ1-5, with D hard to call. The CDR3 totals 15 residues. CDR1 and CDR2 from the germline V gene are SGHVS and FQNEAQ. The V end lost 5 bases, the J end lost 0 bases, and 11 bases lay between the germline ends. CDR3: CASSRGRVSNQPQHF. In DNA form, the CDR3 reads TGTGCCAGCAGCCGCGGGAGGGTTAGCAATCAGCCCCAGCATTTT. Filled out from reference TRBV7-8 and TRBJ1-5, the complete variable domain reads GAGVSQSPRYKVAKRGQDVALRCDPISGHVSLFWYQQALGQGPEFLTYFQNEAQLDKSGLPSDRFFAERPEGSVSTLKIQRTQQEDSAVYLCASSRGRVSNQPQHFGDGTRLSIL.

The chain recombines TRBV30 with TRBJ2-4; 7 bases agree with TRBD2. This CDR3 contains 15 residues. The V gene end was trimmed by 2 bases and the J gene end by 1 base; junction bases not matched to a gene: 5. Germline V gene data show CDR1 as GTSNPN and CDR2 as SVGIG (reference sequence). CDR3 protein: CAWSRGRVAKNIQYF. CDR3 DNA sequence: TGTGCCTGGAGTCGAGGGAGGGTGGCCAAAAACATTCAGTACTTC.

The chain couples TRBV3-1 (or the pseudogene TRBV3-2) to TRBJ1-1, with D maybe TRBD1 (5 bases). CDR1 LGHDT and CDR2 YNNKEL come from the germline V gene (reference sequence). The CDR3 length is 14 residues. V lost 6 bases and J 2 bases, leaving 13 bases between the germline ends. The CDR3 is CASSHRQINTEAFF. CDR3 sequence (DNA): TGTGCCAGCAGTCACCGACAGATCAACACTGAAGCTTTCTTT.

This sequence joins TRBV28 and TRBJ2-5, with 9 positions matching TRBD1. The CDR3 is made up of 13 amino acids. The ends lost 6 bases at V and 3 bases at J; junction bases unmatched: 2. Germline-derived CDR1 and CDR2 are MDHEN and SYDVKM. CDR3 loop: CASSRQGEETQYF. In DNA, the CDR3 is TGTGCCAGCAGCCGACAGGGGGAAGAGACCCAGTACTTC.

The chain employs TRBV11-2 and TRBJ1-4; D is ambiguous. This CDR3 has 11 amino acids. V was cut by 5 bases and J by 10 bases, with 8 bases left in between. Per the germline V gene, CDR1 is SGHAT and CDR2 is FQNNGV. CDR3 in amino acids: CASSRMAKLFF. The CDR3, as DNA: TGTGCCAGCAGCCGCATGGCAAAACTGTTTTTT.

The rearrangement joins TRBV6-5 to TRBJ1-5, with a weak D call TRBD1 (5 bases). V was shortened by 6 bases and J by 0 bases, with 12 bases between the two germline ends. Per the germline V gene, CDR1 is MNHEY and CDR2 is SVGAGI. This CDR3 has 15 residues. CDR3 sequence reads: CASSLGGGSNQPQHF. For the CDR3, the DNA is TGTGCCAGCAGCCTGGGCGGGGGTAGCAATCAGCCCCAGCATTTT.

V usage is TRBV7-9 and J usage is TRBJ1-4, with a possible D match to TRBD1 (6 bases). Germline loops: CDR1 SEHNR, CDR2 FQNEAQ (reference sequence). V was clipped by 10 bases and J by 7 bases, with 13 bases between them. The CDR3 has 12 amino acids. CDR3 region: CATAQGGEKLFF. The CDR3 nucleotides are TGTGCCACCGCACAGGGTGGTGAAAAACTGTTTTTT.

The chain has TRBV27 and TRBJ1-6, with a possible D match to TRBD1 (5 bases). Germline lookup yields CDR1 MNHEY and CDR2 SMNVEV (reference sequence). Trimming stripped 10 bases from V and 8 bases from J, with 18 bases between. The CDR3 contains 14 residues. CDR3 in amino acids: CAISERGRDSPLHF. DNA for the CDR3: TGTGCCATCTCAGAACGGGGGAGGGATTCACCCCTCCACTTT.

The CDR3 nucleotides are TGTGCCAGCAGCTTACGGGAGTCGGGAGTTGGGTCAGAAACCGGGGAGCTGTTTTTT. Translated: CASSLRESGVGSETGELFF. This sequence joins TRBV11-2 and TRBJ2-2; D perhaps matches TRBD2 (6 bases). The V end lost 2 bases, the J end lost 5 bases, and 24 bases lay between the germline ends. The CDR3 contains 19 residues. Looked up from germline, CDR1 is SGHAT and CDR2 is FQNNGV.

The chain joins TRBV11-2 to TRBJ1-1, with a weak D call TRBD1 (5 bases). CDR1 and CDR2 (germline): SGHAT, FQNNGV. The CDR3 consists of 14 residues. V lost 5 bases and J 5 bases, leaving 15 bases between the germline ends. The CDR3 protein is CASSPVRGKTEAFF. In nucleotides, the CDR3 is TGTGCCAGCAGCCCGGTCCGGGGGAAGACTGAAGCTTTCTTT.

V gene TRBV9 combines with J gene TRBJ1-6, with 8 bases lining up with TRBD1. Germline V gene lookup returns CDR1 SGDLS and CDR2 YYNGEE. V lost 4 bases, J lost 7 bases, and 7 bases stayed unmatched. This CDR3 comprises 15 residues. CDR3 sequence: CASSPGTGRNSPLHF. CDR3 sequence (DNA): TGTGCCAGCAGCCCGGGGACAGGTAGAAATTCACCCCTCCACTTT. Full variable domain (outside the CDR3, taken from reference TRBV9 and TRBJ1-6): DSGVTQTPKHLITATGQRVTLRCSPRSGDLSVYWYQQSLDQGLQFLIQYYNGEERAKGNILERFSAQQFPDLHSELNLSSLELGDSALYFCASSPGTGRNSPLHFGNGTRLTVT.

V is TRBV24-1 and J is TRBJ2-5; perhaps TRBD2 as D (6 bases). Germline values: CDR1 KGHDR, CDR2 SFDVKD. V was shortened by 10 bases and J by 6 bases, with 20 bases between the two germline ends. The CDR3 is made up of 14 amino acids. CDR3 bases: TGTGCCACTAAGAACCAGGAAGGGAGGAAGACCCAGTACTTC. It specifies CATKNQEGRKTQYF.

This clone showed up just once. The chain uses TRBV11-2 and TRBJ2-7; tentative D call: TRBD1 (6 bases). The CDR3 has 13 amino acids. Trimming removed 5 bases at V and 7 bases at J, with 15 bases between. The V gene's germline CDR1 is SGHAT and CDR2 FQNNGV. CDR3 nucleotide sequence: TGTGCCAGCAGCCGCAGAAACCAGGGGGAGCAGTACTTC. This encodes CASSRRNQGEQYF.

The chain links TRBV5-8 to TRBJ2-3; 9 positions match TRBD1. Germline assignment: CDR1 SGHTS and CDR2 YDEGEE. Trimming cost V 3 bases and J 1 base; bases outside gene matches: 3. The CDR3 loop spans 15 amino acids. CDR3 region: CASSYYRGRTDTQYF. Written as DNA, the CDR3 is TGTGCCAGCAGCTACTACAGGGGGCGCACAGATACGCAGTATTTT.

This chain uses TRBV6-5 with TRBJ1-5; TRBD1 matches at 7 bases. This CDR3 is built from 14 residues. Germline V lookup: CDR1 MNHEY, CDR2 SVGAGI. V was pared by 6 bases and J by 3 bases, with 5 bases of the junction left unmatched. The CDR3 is CASSPGQTNQPQHF. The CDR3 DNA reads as TGTGCCAGCAGCCCGGGACAGACCAATCAGCCCCAGCATTTT.

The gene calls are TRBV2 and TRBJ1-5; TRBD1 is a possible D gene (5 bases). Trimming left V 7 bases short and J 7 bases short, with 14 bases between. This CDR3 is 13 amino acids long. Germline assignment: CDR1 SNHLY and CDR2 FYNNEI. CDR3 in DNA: TGTGCCAGCACATGGGACGGGGGACAGCCCCAGCATTTT. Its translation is CASTWDGGQPQHF.

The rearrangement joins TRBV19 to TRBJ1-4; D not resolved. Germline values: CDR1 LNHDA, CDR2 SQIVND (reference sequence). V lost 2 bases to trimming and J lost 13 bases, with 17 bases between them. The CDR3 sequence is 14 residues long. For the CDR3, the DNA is TGTGCCAGTAGTATATTAGGCGGCGGGATGGGACTGTTTTTT. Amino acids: CASSILGGGMGLFF.

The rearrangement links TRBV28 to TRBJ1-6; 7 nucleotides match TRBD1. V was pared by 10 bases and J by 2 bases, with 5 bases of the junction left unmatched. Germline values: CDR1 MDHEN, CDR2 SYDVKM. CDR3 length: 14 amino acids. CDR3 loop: CATVGTAYNSPLHF. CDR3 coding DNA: TGTGCCACAGTAGGGACAGCCTATAATTCACCCCTCCACTTT.

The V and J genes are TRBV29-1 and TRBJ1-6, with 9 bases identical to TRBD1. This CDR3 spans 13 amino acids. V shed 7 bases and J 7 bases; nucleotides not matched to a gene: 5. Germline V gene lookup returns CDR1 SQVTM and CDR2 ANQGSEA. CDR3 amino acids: CSAKQGANSPLHF. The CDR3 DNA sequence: TGCAGCGCCAAACAGGGGGCAAATTCACCCCTCCACTTT.

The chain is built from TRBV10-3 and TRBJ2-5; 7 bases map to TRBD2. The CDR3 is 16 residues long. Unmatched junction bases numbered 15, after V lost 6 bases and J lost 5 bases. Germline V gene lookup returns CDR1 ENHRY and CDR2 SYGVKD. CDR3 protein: CAIRAGLVAVGETQYF. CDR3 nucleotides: TGTGCCATCAGAGCTGGACTAGTTGCAGTCGGGGAGACCCAGTACTTC.

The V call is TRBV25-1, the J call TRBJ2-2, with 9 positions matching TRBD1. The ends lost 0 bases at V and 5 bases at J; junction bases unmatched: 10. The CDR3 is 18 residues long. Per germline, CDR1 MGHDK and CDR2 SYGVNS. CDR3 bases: TGTGCCAGCAGTGAATACATACCCGGGACAGGGAAAACCGGGGAGCTGTTTTTT. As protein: CASSEYIPGTGKTGELFF.

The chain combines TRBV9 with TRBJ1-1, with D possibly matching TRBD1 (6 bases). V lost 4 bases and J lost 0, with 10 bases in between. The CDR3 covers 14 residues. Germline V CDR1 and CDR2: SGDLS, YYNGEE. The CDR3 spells CASSRTAMNTEAFF. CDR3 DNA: TGTGCCAGCAGCAGGACAGCCATGAACACTGAAGCTTTCTTT.

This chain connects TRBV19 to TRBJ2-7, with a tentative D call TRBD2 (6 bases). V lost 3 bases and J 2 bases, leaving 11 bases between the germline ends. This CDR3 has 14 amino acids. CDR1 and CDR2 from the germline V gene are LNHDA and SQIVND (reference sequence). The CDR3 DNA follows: TGTGCCAGTAGTATCGCGGGGCTCACCTACGAGCAGTACTTC. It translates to CASSIAGLTYEQYF.

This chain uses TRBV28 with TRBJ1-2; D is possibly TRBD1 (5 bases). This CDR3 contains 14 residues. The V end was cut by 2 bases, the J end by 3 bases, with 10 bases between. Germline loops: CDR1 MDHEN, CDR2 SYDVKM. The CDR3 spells CASSLGGVDYGYTF. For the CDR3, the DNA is TGTGCCAGCAGTTTAGGAGGGGTGGACTATGGCTACACCTTC.

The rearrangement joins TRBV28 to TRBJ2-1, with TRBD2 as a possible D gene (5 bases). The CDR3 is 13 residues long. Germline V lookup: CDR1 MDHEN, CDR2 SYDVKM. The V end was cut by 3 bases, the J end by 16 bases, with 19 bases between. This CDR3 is CASSFTHGVSGFF. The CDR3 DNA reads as TGTGCCAGCAGTTTTACCCACGGGGTATCGGGATTCTTC.